This TCR beta chain was found in a study of T-cell reconstitution after alpha-beta-depleted transplantation in children. Germline values: CDR1 SGHVS, CDR2 FQNEAQ. V dropped 3 bases and J dropped 1 base, with 10 bases sitting between them. The CDR3 runs 14 residues. Unique molecular identifiers were built into the TCRbeta library. MiXCR was run by TCRdb on the PCR reads, yielding one entry per CDR3 protein. This sample yields some 460,000 distinct CDR3 sequences, of which roughly 16% are seen a single time; 25% to 30% belongs to the top ten. This clonotype came up a few times. The rearrangement uses TRBV7-8 and TRBJ2-7; no firm D call. The input for sequencing was PBMCs, mostly from graft donor cells, taken 360 days after TCRalphabeta/CD19-depleted stem cell transplant. The TCR originated in a boy under two years old who had a stem cell transplant for Wiskott-Aldrich syndrome, so the T cells may come from the graft donor. CDR3 bases: TGTGCCAGCAGCTTCCGGGTTGCGTCCTACGAGCAGTACTTC. Translated, it gives CASSFRVASYEQYF.